What follows are 2 T cell receptor beta chains derived from one specimen sequenced in a study of blood T cell repertoires in COVID-19 (dated by TCRdb to between 2020 and 2021). Receptor amplification or capture employed the immunoSEQ multiplex PCR assay. Here the immuneACCESS table is served through TCRdb, limited to in-frame sequences with V and J called. Missing clones are a known gap in these copies; in checked studies unresolved V genes cover under half, and the rest lacks a known reason. This sample lists 110,000 to 150,000 clones; around four fifths were detected once. 4% of the sample comes from the top ten. Sequenced input: peripheral blood. These receptors all come from a woman aged 80 or over with acute or convalescent COVID-19.

The rearrangement links TRBV7-9 to TRBJ2-7; possible D gene TRBD2, 6 bases. V lost 4 bases to trimming and J lost 6 bases, with 13 bases between them. From germline, CDR1 is SEHNR and CDR2 FQNEAQ (reference sequence). CDR3 size: 13 residues. The CDR3 loop reads CASSSWTTPEQYF. In nucleotides, the CDR3 is TGTGCCAGCAGCTCCTGGACTACTCCCGAGCAGTACTTC.

This chain connects TRBV19 to TRBJ1-4; 7 bases map to TRBD1. The junction had 7 bases not matched to a gene; V was cut back by 4 bases and J by 5 bases. CDR1 is LNHDA, CDR2 SQIVND, per germline (reference sequence). This CDR3 has 15 residues. The CDR3 spells CASSTFDRVNEKLFF. As DNA, the CDR3 is TGTGCCAGTAGTACCTTCGACAGGGTGAATGAAAAACTGTTTTTT.